These 6 T cell receptor beta chains share one sample of origin, sequenced in a study of blood T cells in healthy people across ages. A second PCR of about 7 to 11 cycles used a sample-barcoded 5' primer and a J-beta primer mix. TCRdb re-analysed the 5' RACE reads in MiXCR, keeping a single row per CDR3 protein. In the table there are almost 1 million distinct CDR3 sequences, roughly 47% of which are singletons. What was sequenced was blood. The receptor set was obtained from an older woman in good health.

This clonotype was counted a few times. This chain connects TRBV20-1 to TRBJ2-7; D gene unclear. Between the trimmed V and J ends, which lost 5 bases and 3 bases, there was a span of 11 bases. The V gene's germline CDR1 is DFQATT and CDR2 SNEGSKA (reference sequence). The CDR3 totals 12 residues. Here the CDR3 reads CSAFWANYEQYF. DNA for the CDR3: TGCAGTGCTTTCTGGGCCAACTACGAGCAGTACTTC.

The chain joins TRBV5-1 to TRBJ1-1, with D uncertain. This CDR3 is 14 amino acids long. Per the germline V gene, CDR1 is SGHRS and CDR2 is YFSETQ. Trimming shortened V by 4 bases and J by 0 bases, and 10 bases separated the two germline ends. CDR3 protein: CASSREEMNTEAFF. The CDR3 DNA sequence: TGCGCCAGCAGCCGAGAAGAGATGAACACTGAAGCTTTCTTT.

This clonotype was counted a few times. The V gene is TRBV20-1, the J gene TRBJ2-7; TRBD2 agrees at 8 bases. CDR1 DFQATT and CDR2 SNEGSKA come from the germline V gene (reference sequence). V shed 6 bases and J 2 bases; nucleotides not matched to a gene: 12. The CDR3 consists of 15 residues. The CDR3 coding sequence is TGCAGTGCATCCCCATTAGCGGGATTAACCTACGAGCAGTACTTC. It is translated as CSASPLAGLTYEQYF.

In this sample, this clonotype turned up a few times. V and J are TRBV13 and TRBJ2-5; 12 bases are shared with TRBD2. From germline, CDR1 is PRHDT and CDR2 FYEKMQ (reference sequence). This CDR3 is 16 amino acids long. The V segment lost 5 bases and the J segment 6 bases; nucleotides outside the gene matches: 10. The CDR3 here is CASSGIGTSGRQTQYF. The CDR3 DNA reads TGTGCCAGCAGCGGAATTGGGACTAGCGGGCGACAGACCCAGTACTTC.

This clonotype was detected a few times. The chain couples TRBV10-3 to TRBJ2-7; possible D gene TRBD2, 6 bases. The V end was cut by 11 bases, the J end by 6 bases, with 23 bases between. The CDR3 is made up of 14 amino acids. Germline lookup yields CDR1 ENHRY and CDR2 SYGVKD. The CDR3: CASRAGPVAPEQYF. The CDR3 bases are TGTGCCTCCCGAGCGGGTCCGGTAGCGCCCGAGCAGTACTTC.

The J gene is TRBJ2-3, the V gene TRBV7-6, with 11 bases identical to TRBD1. V lost 1 base, J lost 4 bases, and 4 bases stayed unmatched. The CDR3 is 16 residues long. Germline assignment: CDR1 SGHVS and CDR2 FNYEAQ. This chain's CDR3 is CASSLVDRGLPDTQYF. The CDR3 DNA sequence: TGTGCCAGCAGCTTAGTGGACAGGGGGCTACCAGATACGCAGTATTTT.